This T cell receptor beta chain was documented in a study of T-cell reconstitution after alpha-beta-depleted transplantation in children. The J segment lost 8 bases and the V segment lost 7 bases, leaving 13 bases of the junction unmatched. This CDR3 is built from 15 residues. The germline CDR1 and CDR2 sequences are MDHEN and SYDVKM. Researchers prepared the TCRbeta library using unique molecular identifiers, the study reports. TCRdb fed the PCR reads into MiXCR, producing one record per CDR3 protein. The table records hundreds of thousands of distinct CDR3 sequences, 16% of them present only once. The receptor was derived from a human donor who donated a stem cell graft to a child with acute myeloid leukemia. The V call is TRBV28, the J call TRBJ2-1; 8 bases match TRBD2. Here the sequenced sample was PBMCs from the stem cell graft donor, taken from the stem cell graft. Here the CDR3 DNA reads TGTGCCAGCAATCCTATTAGCGGGGCCAGGGATGAGCAGTTCTTC. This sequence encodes CASNPISGARDEQFF.